The present entry profiles one TCR beta chain with its context. The antigen is not known. The sample originates from a study of blood T cells in healthy people across ages. General study points: Percentage of naive T cells showed a strong correlation with TCR beta diversity.

A sample-barcoded 5' primer and a J-beta primer mix were used in a second PCR of roughly 6 to 11 cycles. TCRdb passed the 5' RACE reads through MiXCR, listing each CDR3 protein once. The profile shows about 940,000 distinct CDR3 sequences, about 48% of them singletons. From germline, CDR1 is SNHLY and CDR2 FYNNEI. V was clipped by 3 bases and J by 3 bases; unmatched bases: 3. CDR3 size: 15 residues. The chain is built from TRBV2 and TRBJ1-5; 9 bases fit TRBD1. The sample taken for sequencing was blood. The TCR originated in a man aged 30 to 39 in good health. The CDR3 DNA reads as TGTGCCAGCAGTGAGGGGACAGGGATCAATCAGCCCCAGCATTTT. As protein: CASSEGTGINQPQHF. The whole variable domain, remainder taken from reference TRBV2 and TRBJ1-5, is EPEVTQTPSHQVTQMGQEVILRCVPISNHLYFYWYRQILGQKVEFLVSFYNNEISEKSEIFDDQFSVERPDGSNFTLKIRSTKLEDSAMYFCASSEGTGINQPQHFGDGTRLSIL.